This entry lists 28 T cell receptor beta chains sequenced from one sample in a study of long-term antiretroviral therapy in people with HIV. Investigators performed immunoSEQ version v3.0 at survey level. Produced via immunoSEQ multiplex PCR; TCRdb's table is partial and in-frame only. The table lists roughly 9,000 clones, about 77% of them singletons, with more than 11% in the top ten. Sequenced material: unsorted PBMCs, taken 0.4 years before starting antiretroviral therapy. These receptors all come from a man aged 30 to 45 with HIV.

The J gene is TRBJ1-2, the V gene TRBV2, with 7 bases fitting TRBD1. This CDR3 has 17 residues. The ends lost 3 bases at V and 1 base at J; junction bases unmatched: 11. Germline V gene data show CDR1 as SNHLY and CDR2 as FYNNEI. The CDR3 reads CASSEALRQGLNYGYTF. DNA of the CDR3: TGTGCCAGCAGTGAGGCGCTCAGACAGGGACTTAACTATGGCTACACCTTC.

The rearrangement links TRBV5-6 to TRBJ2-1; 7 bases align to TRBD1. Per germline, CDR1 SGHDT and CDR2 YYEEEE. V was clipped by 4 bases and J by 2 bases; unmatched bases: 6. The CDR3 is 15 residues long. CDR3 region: CASSTGTAAYNEQFF. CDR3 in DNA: TGTGCCAGCAGCACCGGGACAGCTGCCTACAATGAGCAGTTCTTC.

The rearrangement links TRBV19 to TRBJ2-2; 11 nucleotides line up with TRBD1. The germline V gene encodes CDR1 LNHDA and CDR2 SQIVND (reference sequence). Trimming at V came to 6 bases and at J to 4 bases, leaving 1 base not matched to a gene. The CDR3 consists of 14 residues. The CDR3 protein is CASRGTGGTGELFF. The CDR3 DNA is TGTGCCAGTAGGGGGACAGGGGGCACCGGGGAGCTGTTTTTT.

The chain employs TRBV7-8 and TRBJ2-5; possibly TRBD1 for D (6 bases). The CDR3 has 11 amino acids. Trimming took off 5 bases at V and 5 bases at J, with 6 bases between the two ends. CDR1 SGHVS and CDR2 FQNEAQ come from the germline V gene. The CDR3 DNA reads TGTGCCAGCAGCCAGGGGGAGACCCAGTACTTC. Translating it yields CASSQGETQYF.

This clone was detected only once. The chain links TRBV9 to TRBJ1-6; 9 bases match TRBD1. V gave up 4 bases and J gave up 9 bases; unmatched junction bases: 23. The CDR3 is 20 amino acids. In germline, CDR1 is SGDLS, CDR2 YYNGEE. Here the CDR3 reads CASSPRPSALGQGLVSPLHF. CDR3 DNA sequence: TGTGCCAGCAGCCCGAGACCCTCGGCTTTGGGACAGGGCTTGGTTTCACCCCTCCACTTT.

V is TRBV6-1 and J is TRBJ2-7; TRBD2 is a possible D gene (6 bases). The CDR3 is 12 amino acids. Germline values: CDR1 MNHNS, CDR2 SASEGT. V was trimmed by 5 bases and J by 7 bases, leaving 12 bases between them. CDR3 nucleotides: TGTGCCAGCAGTCCGAGGGGACTGGAGCAGTACTTC. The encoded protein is CASSPRGLEQYF.

CDR3 amino acids: CASSLLVVGELFF. The CDR3 DNA reads TGTGCCAGCAGCCTATTAGTGGTCGGGGAGCTGTTTTTT. V gene TRBV5-5 combines with J gene TRBJ2-2; D gene ambiguous. V lost 4 bases to trimming and J lost 7 bases, with 11 bases between them. The CDR3 runs to 13 residues. Germline assignment: CDR1 SGHKS and CDR2 YYEKEE (reference sequence).

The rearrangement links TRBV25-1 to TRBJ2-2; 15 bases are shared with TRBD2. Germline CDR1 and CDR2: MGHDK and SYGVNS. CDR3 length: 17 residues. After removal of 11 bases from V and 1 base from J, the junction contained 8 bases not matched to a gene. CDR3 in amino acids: CAPPGTSGRRNTGELFF. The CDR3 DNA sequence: TGTGCCCCTCCCGGGACTAGCGGGAGGAGGAACACCGGGGAGCTGTTTTTT. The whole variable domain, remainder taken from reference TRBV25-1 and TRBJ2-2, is EADIYQTPRYLVIGTGKKITLECSQTMGHDKMYWYQQDPGMELHLIHYSYGVNSTEKGDLSSESTVSRIRTEHFPLTLESARPSHTSQYLCAPPGTSGRRNTGELFFGEGSRLTVL.

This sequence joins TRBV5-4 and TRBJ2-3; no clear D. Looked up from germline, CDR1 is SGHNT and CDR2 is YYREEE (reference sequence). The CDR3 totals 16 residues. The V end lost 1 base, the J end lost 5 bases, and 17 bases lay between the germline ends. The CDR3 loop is CASSLTNLPGVDTQYF. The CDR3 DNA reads TGTGCCAGCAGCTTGACTAACCTCCCGGGCGTAGATACGCAGTATTTT.

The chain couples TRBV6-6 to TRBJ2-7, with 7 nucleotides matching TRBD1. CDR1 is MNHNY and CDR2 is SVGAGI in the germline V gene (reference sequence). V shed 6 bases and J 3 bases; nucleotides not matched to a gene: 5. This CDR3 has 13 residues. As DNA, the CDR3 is TGTGCCAGCAGACCGGGACAGAACTACGAGCAGTACTTC. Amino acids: CASRPGQNYEQYF.

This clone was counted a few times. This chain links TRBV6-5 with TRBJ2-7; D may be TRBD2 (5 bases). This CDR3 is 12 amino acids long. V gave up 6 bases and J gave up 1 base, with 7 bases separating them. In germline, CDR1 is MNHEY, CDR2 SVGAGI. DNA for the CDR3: TGTGCCAGCAGCCGGGGTTCCTACGAGCAGTACTTC. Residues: CASSRGSYEQYF.

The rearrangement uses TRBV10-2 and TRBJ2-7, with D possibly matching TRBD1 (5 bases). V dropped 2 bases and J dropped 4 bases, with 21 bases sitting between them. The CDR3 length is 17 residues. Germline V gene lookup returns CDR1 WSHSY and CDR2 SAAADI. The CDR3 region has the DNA TGCGCCAGCAGTGAGAGGTGGACGGCTACGGCAGGGTACGAGCAGTACTTC. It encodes CASSERWTATAGYEQYF.

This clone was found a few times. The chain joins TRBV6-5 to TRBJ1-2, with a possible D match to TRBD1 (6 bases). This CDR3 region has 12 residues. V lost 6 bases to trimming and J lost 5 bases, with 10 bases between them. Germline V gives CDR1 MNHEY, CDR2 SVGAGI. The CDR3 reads CASRAGEYGYTF. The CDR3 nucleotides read TGTGCCAGCAGAGCAGGGGAGTATGGCTACACCTTC.

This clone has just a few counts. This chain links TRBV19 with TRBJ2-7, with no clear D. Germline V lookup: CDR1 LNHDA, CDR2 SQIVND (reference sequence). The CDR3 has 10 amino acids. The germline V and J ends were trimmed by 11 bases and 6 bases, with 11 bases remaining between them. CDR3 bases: TGTGCCGCCTGCCCATCCGAGCAGTACTTC. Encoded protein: CAACPSEQYF.

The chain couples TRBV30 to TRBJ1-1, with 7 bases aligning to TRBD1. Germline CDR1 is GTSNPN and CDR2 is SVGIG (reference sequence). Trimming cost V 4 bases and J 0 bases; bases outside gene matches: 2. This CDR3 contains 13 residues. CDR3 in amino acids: CAWNQGVNTEAFF. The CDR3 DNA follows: TGTGCCTGGAATCAGGGGGTGAACACTGAAGCTTTCTTT.

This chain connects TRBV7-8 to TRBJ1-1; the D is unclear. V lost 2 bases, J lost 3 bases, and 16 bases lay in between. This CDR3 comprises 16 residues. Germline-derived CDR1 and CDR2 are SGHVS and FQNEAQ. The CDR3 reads CASSLSRAGSYTEAFF. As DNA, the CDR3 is TGTGCCAGCAGCTTATCCCGGGCGGGGAGTTACACTGAAGCTTTCTTT. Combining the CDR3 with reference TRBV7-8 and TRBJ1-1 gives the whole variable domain GAGVSQSPRYKVAKRGQDVALRCDPISGHVSLFWYQQALGQGPEFLTYFQNEAQLDKSGLPSDRFFAERPEGSVSTLKIQRTQQEDSAVYLCASSLSRAGSYTEAFFGQGTRLTVV.

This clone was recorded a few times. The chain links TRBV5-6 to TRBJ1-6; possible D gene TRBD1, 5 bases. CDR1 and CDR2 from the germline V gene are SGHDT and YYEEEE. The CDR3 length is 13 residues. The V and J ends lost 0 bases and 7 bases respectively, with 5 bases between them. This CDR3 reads CASSLEGNSPLHF. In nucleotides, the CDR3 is TGTGCCAGCAGCTTGGAGGGGAATTCACCCCTCCACTTT.

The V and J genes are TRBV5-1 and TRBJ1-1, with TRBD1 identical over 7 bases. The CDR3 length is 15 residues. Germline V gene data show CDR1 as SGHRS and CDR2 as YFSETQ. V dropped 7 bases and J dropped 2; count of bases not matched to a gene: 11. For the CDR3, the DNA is TGCGCCAGCGCTTTAAACCGGGACAGCAACACTGAAGCTTTCTTT. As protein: CASALNRDSNTEAFF.

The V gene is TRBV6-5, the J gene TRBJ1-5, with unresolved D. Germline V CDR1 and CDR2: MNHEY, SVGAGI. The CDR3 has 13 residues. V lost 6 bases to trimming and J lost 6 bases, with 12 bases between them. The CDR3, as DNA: TGTGCCAGCAGCCAGTCGGGTGGTCAGCCCCAGCATTTT. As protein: CASSQSGGQPQHF.

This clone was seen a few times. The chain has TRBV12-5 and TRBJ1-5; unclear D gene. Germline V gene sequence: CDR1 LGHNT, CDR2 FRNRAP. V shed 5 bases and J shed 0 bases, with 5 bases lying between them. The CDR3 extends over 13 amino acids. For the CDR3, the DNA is TGTGCTAGTGGTCAGAATAGCAATCAGCCCCAGCATTTT. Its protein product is CASGQNSNQPQHF.

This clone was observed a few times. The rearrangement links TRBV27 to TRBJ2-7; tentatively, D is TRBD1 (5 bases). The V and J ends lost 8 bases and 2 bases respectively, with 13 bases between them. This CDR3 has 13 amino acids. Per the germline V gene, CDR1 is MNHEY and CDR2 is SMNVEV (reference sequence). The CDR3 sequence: CASGWAGTYEQYF. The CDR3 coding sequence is TGTGCCAGCGGGTGGGCAGGGACCTACGAGCAGTACTTC.

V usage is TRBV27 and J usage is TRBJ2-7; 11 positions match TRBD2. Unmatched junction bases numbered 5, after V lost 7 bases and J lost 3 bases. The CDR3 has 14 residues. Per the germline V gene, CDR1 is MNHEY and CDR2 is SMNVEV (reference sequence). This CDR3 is CASTLAGGYYEQYF. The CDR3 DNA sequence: TGTGCCAGCACCTTAGCGGGAGGGTACTACGAGCAGTACTTC.

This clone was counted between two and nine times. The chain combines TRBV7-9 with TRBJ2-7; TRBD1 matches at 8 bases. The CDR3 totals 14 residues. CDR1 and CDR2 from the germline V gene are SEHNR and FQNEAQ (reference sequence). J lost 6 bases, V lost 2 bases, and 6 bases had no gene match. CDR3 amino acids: CASSLQGALSEQYF. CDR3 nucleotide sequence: TGTGCCAGCAGCTTACAGGGGGCGCTTAGCGAGCAGTACTTC.

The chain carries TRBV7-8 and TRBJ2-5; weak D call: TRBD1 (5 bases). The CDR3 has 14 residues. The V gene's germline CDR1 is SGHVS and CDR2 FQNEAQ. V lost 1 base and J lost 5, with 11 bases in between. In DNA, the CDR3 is TGTGCCAGCAGCTTAGTTGGGCAGGGTGAGACCCAGTACTTC. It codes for CASSLVGQGETQYF.

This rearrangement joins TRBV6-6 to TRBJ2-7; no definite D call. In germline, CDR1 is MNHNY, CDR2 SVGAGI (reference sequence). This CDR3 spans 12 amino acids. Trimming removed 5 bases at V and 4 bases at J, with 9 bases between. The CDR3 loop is CASSTGSYEQYF. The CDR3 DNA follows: TGTGCCAGCAGTACCGGATCTTACGAGCAGTACTTC.

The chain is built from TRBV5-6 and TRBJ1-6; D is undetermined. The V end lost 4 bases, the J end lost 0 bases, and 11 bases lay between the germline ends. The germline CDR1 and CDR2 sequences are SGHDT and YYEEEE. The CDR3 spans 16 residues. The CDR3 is CASSPPGISYNSPLHF. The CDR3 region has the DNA TGTGCCAGCAGCCCACCCGGGATCTCCTATAATTCACCCCTCCACTTT.

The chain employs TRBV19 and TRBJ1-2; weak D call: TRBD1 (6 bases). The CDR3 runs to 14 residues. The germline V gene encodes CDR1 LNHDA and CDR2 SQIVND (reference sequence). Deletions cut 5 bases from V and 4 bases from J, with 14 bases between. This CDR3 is CASSSPTGGYGYTF. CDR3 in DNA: TGTGCCAGTAGTTCCCCGACAGGAGGCTATGGCTACACCTTC.

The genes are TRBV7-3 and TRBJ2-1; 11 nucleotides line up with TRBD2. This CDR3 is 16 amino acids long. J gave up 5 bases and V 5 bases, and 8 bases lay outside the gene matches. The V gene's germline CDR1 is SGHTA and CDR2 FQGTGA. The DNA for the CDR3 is TGTGCCAGCAGCCTAGCGGGGGGCCTTAATGACAATGAGCAGTTCTTC. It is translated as CASSLAGGLNDNEQFF.